A single sample is the source of the 14 T cell receptor beta chains below, sequenced in a study of a mutant IDH1 vaccine in newly diagnosed glioma. Their antigen targets remain unknown. Sequenced by immunoSEQ multiplex PCR; TCRdb stores in-frame clones only, minus some. This table holds 55,000 to 65,000 clones, around 84% found once. Regarding time point: week 35, safety follow-up. Every vaccine dose comprised 300 ug of mutant IDH1 20-mer peptide plus topical imiquimod. This sample comprised PBMCs, obtained from a glioma patient whose treatment included an IDH1 peptide vaccine. These receptor sequences come from a man aged 30 to 45 with glioma.

The chain has TRBV19 and TRBJ1-5, with no clear D. Germline-derived CDR1 and CDR2 are LNHDA and SQIVND (reference sequence). The V gene lost 6 bases and the J gene lost 0 bases, with 9 bases spanning the gap. The CDR3 totals 14 residues. The CDR3 here is CASSDGYSNQPQHF. Written as DNA, the CDR3 is TGTGCCAGTAGCGACGGATATAGCAATCAGCCCCAGCATTTT.

The chain employs TRBV2 and TRBJ2-2; tentative D call: TRBD1 (6 bases). The CDR3 loop spans 14 amino acids. The germline CDR1 and CDR2 sequences are SNHLY and FYNNEI. Deletions cut 7 bases from V and 6 bases from J, with 15 bases between. Here the CDR3 DNA reads TGTGCCAGCACTGGAAGGACAGTTCCCGGGGAGCTGTTTTTT. It encodes CASTGRTVPGELFF.

The chain is built from TRBV5-4 and TRBJ2-1, with 11 positions matching TRBD2. CDR1 and CDR2 (germline): SGHNT, YYREEE (reference sequence). CDR3 length equals 17 residues. V gave up 0 bases and J gave up 3 bases; unmatched junction bases: 5. CDR3 nucleotides: TGTGCCAGCAGCTTGGCCTGGGGACTAGCGGACTACAATGAGCAGTTCTTC. Residues: CASSLAWGLADYNEQFF. Looking up the rest from reference TRBV5-4 and TRBJ2-1 gives the full variable domain: ETGVTQSPTHLIKTRGQQVTLRCSSQSGHNTVSWYQQALGQGPQFIFQYYREEENGRGNFPPRFSGLQFPNYSSELNVNALELDDSALYLCASSLAWGLADYNEQFFGPGTRLTVL.

As DNA, the CDR3 is TGTGCCAGCAGCTTAGTGGCATTTCTGACAACTAATGAAAAACTGTTTTTT. Translation: CASSLVAFLTTNEKLFF. The chain couples TRBV11-2 to TRBJ1-4; D ambiguous. V was cut by 1 base and J by 0 bases, with 12 bases left in between. This CDR3 spans 17 amino acids. CDR1 is SGHAT and CDR2 is FQNNGV in the germline V gene.

This clone was recorded once. The chain uses TRBV9 and TRBJ2-3, with TRBD2 matching 8 bases. The V segment lost 4 bases and the J segment 3 bases; nucleotides outside the gene matches: 13. Germline V gives CDR1 SGDLS, CDR2 YYNGEE. The CDR3 has 17 residues. DNA of the CDR3: TGTGCCAGCAGCATCCGGCCCGGGGGGGCGCAGACAGATACGCAGTATTTT. Translated, it gives CASSIRPGGAQTDTQYF.

Here the CDR3 DNA reads TGTGCCAGCAGTTTGGCCCACGGGGGTGGCTATGGCTACACCTTC. Its translation: CASSLAHGGGYGYTF. The V call is TRBV27, the J call TRBJ1-2; maybe TRBD1 (5 bases). The CDR3 loop spans 15 amino acids. V lost 3 bases, J lost 4 bases, and 15 bases lay in between. Germline V CDR1 and CDR2: MNHEY, SMNVEV (reference sequence).

This clone was recorded a few times. This chain joins TRBV5-1 and TRBJ1-6; 8 nucleotides line up with TRBD1. The CDR3 spans 15 residues. Germline V lookup: CDR1 SGHRS, CDR2 YFSETQ. The junction had 5 bases not matched to a gene; V was cut back by 2 bases and J by 7 bases. CDR3 coding DNA: TGCGCCAGCAGCTTCCGGGACAGGACAAATTCACCCCTCCACTTT. Protein product: CASSFRDRTNSPLHF. Drawing the rest from reference TRBV5-1 and TRBJ1-6, the complete variable domain is KAGVTQTPRYLIKTRGQQVTLSCSPISGHRSVSWYQQTPGQGLQFLFEYFSETQRNKGNFPGRFSGRQFSNSRSEMNVSTLELGDSALYLCASSFRDRTNSPLHFGNGTRLTVT.

The V and J genes are TRBV19 and TRBJ1-5; D is perhaps TRBD1 (5 bases). The germline V gene has CDR1 LNHDA and CDR2 SQIVND (reference sequence). Trimming pared 7 bases from V and 2 bases from J, leaving 18 bases between. The CDR3 consists of 16 residues. CDR3 sequence (DNA): TGTGCCAGTAATCTACTAGGGGTGGCTGGCAATCAGCCCCAGCATTTT. This translates into CASNLLGVAGNQPQHF.

The J gene is TRBJ2-7, the V gene TRBV15; 7 bases are shared with TRBD1. In germline, CDR1 is LNHNV, CDR2 YYDKDF (reference sequence). V shed 0 bases, J shed 3 bases, and the junction held 2 bases outside the gene matches. The CDR3 totals 14 residues. CDR3 in DNA: TGTGCCACCAGCAGAGAATCAGGGGGCTACGAGCAGTACTTC. Translated: CATSRESGGYEQYF.

The chain combines TRBV19 with TRBJ2-3, with TRBD1 matching 7 bases. The trim removed 6 bases at V and 3 bases at J, leaving 6 bases unmatched. Germline assignment: CDR1 LNHDA and CDR2 SQIVND (reference sequence). The CDR3 totals 14 residues. CDR3 bases: TGTGCCAGTAGGATGGGGACAGCTACAGATACGCAGTATTTT. It is translated as CASRMGTATDTQYF.

This chain connects TRBV30 to TRBJ2-1; D may be TRBD1 (6 bases). V was trimmed by 3 bases and J by 2 bases, leaving 8 bases between them. Germline V gene data show CDR1 as GTSNPN and CDR2 as SVGIG (reference sequence). The CDR3 is 13 amino acids. The CDR3 DNA reads TGTGCCTGGAGCCCAGGGGCCTACAATGAGCAGTTCTTC. This gives the protein CAWSPGAYNEQFF.

Notes on this clone: Sequence at one end of the junction differs from germline and may be a read error. V usage is TRBV2 and J usage is TRBJ1-2, with unresolved D. This CDR3 comprises 9 residues. CDR1 and CDR2 (germline): SNHLY, FYNNEI. The DNA of the CDR3 is TGTGCCAGCGGTGATGGCTACACCTTC. It is translated as CASGDGYTF.

The J gene is TRBJ2-2, the V gene TRBV19; unclear D gene. V dropped 6 bases and J dropped 1 base, with 6 bases sitting between them. The germline gives CDR1 LNHDA, CDR2 SQIVND (reference sequence). This CDR3 is built from 13 residues. CDR3 coding DNA: TGTGCCAGTAGGCAGTGGAACACCGGGGAGCTGTTTTTT. This codes for CASRQWNTGELFF.

In its sample, this clone was seen once. The chain has TRBV18 and TRBJ1-1, with D unresolved. The CDR3 has 13 amino acids. Looked up from germline, CDR1 is KGHSH and CDR2 is LQKENI. Trimming stripped 3 bases from V and 0 bases from J, with 5 bases between. CDR3 loop: CASSPTVNTEAFF. The CDR3 DNA follows: TGTGCCAGCTCACCTACAGTGAACACTGAAGCTTTCTTT.